This T cell receptor (beta chain) was profiled in a study of shared clonotypes between healthy human individuals. Per germline, CDR1 SGHTA and CDR2 FQGNSA. The CDR3 sequence is 14 residues long. Profiled with immunoSEQ multiplex PCR; TCRdb holds only in-frame clones, not every one. The sample lists a few hundred thousand clones; about 97% were seen once. The gene calls are TRBV7-2 and TRBJ2-5; D may be TRBD2 (6 bases). The DNA end is a closer match to TRBJ2-7, so the J assignment may be wrong. Input material: memory CD8+ T cells sorted from blood. Documented subset: CD45RO+ cells pooled with CCR7-negative TemRA cells. The receptor comes from a man aged 25-45 years in good health. Here the CDR3 reads CASSLVPSAYEQYF. For the CDR3, the DNA is TGTGCCAGCAGCTTAGTCCCTAGCGCCTACGAGCAGTACTTC.